The 10 T cell receptor beta chains reported below all come from one sample, sequenced in a study of CD39 and CD103 CD8 tumor-infiltrating T cells. The data were produced by immunoSEQ multiplex PCR, yet TCRdb's version contains in-frame clones alone and is incomplete. The sample records 1,800 or so clones, roughly 73% being singletons. Material for sequencing was CD39- CD103- CD8+ T cells sorted from the tumor. Indicated subset: CD103-CD39- double-negative CD45RA- CD8 T cells. Receptors originate from a human donor with head and neck squamous cell carcinoma.

The chain joins TRBV11-2 to TRBJ2-3, with TRBD2 matching over 7 bases. V was pared by 2 bases and J by 6 bases, with 2 bases of the junction left unmatched. The CDR3 spans 13 residues. In germline, CDR1 is SGHAT, CDR2 FQNNGV. CDR3 DNA sequence: TGTGCCAGCAGCTTACTAGCGGCGGATACGCAGTATTTT. It translates to CASSLLAADTQYF. Full variable domain (outside the CDR3, taken from reference TRBV11-2 and TRBJ2-3): EAGVAQSPRYKIIEKRQSVAFWCNPISGHATLYWYQQILGQGPKLLIQFQNNGVVDDSQLPKDRFSAERLKGVDSTLKIQPAKLEDSAVYLCASSLLAADTQYFGPGTRLTVL.

This clone has just a few counts. The V call is TRBV11-2, the J call TRBJ2-7; 10 nucleotides align to TRBD1. This CDR3 has 16 amino acids. Germline V gives CDR1 SGHAT, CDR2 FQNNGV. Trimming removed 5 bases from V and 0 bases from J; junction bases left unmatched: 7. CDR3 nucleotide sequence: TGTGCCAGCAGCCCCAGCAGGACAGGGGGCTCCTACGAGCAGTACTTC. This translates into CASSPSRTGGSYEQYF.

This rearrangement joins TRBV11-2 to TRBJ1-1, with a weak D call TRBD1 (5 bases). The CDR3 spans 16 residues. CDR1 SGHAT and CDR2 FQNNGV come from the germline V gene. V lost 0 bases to trimming and J lost 2 bases, with 13 bases between them. The CDR3 is CASSLDLFTGNTEAFF. CDR3 nucleotides: TGTGCCAGCAGCTTAGATCTATTTACAGGAAACACTGAAGCTTTCTTT.

V gene TRBV2 combines with J gene TRBJ1-1, with D perhaps TRBD1 (6 bases). With 6 bases removed from V and 11 bases from J, the gap between germline ends came to 22 bases. The CDR3 is 14 amino acids. The V gene's germline CDR1 is SNHLY and CDR2 FYNNEI. This CDR3 reads CASRGGGGTSWAFF. As DNA, the CDR3 is TGTGCCAGCAGGGGCGGGGGCGGAACCTCCTGGGCTTTCTTT.

Judged by abundance, this clone is large. The chain carries TRBV5-4 and TRBJ2-2; no reliable D call. Germline V gene lookup returns CDR1 SGHNT and CDR2 YYREEE (reference sequence). The CDR3 loop spans 14 amino acids. Trimming pared 1 base from V and 0 bases from J, leaving 4 bases between. CDR3: CASSLHANTGELFF. In DNA form, the CDR3 reads TGTGCCAGCAGCTTGCACGCGAACACCGGGGAGCTGTTTTTT.

This clone appeared a few times. J is TRBJ1-1 and V is TRBV29-1, with a possible D match to TRBD1 (6 bases). CDR1 and CDR2 (germline): SQVTM, ANQGSEA. This CDR3 has 11 amino acids. V dropped 7 bases and J dropped 5 bases, with 11 bases sitting between them. The CDR3 loop is CSALQGTEAFF. The CDR3 DNA sequence: TGCAGCGCCTTACAGGGAACTGAAGCTTTCTTT.

The genes are TRBV7-3 and TRBJ1-1; D unclear. In germline, CDR1 is SGHTA, CDR2 FQGTGA. Trimming cost V 0 bases and J 1 base, with 9 bases left between them. The CDR3 loop spans 15 amino acids. CDR3 coding DNA: TGTGCCAGCAGCTTAACGCGGGGTACGAACACTGAAGCTTTCTTT. As protein: CASSLTRGTNTEAFF.

J is TRBJ2-5 and V is TRBV4-2; 8 bases fit TRBD2. There are 15 residues in the CDR3. The V segment lost 10 bases and the J segment 2 bases; nucleotides outside the gene matches: 12. Germline V CDR1 and CDR2: LGHNA, YNFKEQ. CDR3 loop: CATSGRAGGQETQYF. The DNA of the CDR3 is TGTGCCACCTCAGGGCGGGCGGGGGGACAAGAGACCCAGTACTTC.

DNA for the CDR3: TGCGCCAGCAGCCAAGAGGCGGGAGGGTCCTACAATGAGCAGTTCTTC. Protein: CASSQEAGGSYNEQFF. V usage is TRBV4-3 and J usage is TRBJ2-1; 9 bases align to TRBD2. Germline V gene data show CDR1 as LGHNA and CDR2 as YSLEER. The J segment lost 1 base and the V segment lost 0 bases, leaving 1 base of the junction unmatched. The CDR3 totals 16 residues.

This chain connects TRBV5-5 to TRBJ1-1; TRBD1 agrees at 9 bases. From germline, CDR1 is SGHKS and CDR2 YYEKEE (reference sequence). This CDR3 contains 15 residues. V lost 0 bases and J lost 3; bases outside the gene matches: 3. The CDR3 loop is CASSLEGTGYTEAFF. The CDR3, as DNA: TGTGCCAGCAGCTTGGAAGGGACAGGGTACACTGAAGCTTTCTTT.